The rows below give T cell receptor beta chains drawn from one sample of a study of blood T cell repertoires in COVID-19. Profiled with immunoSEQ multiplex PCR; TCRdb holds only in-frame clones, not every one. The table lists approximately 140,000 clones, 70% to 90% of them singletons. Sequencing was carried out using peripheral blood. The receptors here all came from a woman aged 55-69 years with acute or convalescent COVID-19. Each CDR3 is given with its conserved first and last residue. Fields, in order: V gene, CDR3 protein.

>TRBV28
CASLRAGAIQETQYF
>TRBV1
CTSSQGQGLETQYF
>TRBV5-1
CASSLSIHRDYGYTF
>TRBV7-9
CASSISGEGYYGYTF
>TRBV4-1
CASSREDMSSYNSPLHF
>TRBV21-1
CASSPPREERVRYGYTF
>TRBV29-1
CSVDGTSGGGEQYF
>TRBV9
CASSGDRGPVAEAFF
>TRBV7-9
CASSLGPGQGLRTEAFF
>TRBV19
CASSIGQLSNGYTF
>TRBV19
CASARGGNEAFF
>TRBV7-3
CASSRGTGRTGELFF
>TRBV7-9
CASSSRTGLETQYF
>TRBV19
CASSIGIREGLNQPQHF
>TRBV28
CASSLFSASGEQYF
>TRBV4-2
CASSQEGPTGQDTNSPLHF
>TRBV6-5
CASNRQGVETQYF
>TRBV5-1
CASSFIADSGNTIYF
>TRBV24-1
CATSDSPGQGSRSVEQYF
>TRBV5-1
CASSFGDRTPHGYTF
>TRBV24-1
CATSEGGGAVETQYF
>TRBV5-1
CASSPATGGSYNEQFF
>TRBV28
CASSPYRGNTEAFF